What follows is one T cell receptor beta chain and its context. The antigen is not known. This specimen comes from a study of blood T cells in healthy people across ages. Study-level findings and limits: Unknown CMV status may confound age-related changes in expanded clones. Calculation of diversity from one million T cells yielded estimates considered to be underestimates.

Every sample yielded at least 6.5 million isolated PBMCs. PCR was performed a second time for about 6 to 12 cycles using a sample-barcoded 5' primer and a J-beta primer mix. Researchers report that each sample yielded at least 2.5 million CDR3-containing paired-end reads. TCRdb fed the 5' RACE reads into MiXCR, producing one record per CDR3 protein. The sample records roughly 1.5 million distinct CDR3 sequences, 35% to 45% being singletons. Trimming took 6 bases from V and 2 from J, leaving 10 bases between them. This CDR3 region has 14 residues. The TCR comes from a woman aged 18-29 years in good health. Sequenced input: blood. The rearrangement links TRBV12-3 or TRBV12-4 to TRBJ1-4, with no clear D. The CDR3 reads CASRRTETNEKLFF. For the CDR3, the DNA is TGTGCCAGCAGGCGCACGGAGACTAATGAAAAACTGTTTTTT.